The present entry profiles one T cell receptor beta chain with its context. Its antigen is not identified. The CDR3 contains 15 residues. CDR1 is SGHRS and CDR2 is YFSETQ in the germline V gene. V gave up 7 bases and J gave up 13 bases; unmatched junction bases: 16. The source of the sample is a study of beta chain features in type 1 diabetes. Study findings and constraints: Shortening of TCRB CDR3s, moderate but significant, appeared in all four CD4+ subsets of Type 1 diabetes patients. For type 1 diabetes patients, VDJ junctions showed fewer insertions and more deletions.

Every bit of the isolated RNA underwent reverse transcription, so sequencing read expressed TCRB transcripts. Measured with immunoSEQ multiplex PCR; TCRdb has only the in-frame clones, and not every one. This sample has about 28,000 clones, with 65% found just once. A single heparinised draw of about 100 mL on average was taken per donor. Sequencing was done on a sample of Tregs from blood. This chain uses TRBV5-1 with TRBJ2-1, with 11 bases identical to TRBD2. This receptor was taken from a woman aged 25 to 45 with type 1 diabetes. As DNA, the CDR3 is TGCGCCAGCGTAGGTGGAGCCGGGACTAGCGGTTCCCAGTTCTTC. Residues: CASVGGAGTSGSQFF.